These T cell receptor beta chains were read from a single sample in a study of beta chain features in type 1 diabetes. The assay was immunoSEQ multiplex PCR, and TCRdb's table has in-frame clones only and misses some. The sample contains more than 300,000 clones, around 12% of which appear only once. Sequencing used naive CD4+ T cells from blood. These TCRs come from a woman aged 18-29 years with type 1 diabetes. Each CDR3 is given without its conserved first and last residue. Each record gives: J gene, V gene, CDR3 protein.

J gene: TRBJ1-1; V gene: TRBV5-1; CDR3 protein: ASSLGQLDTEAF
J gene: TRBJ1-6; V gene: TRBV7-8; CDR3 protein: ASVTGSSYNSPLH
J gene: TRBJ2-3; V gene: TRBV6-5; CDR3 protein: ASSQGQPTDTQY
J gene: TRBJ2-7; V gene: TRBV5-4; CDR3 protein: ASRPPGEAPIEQY
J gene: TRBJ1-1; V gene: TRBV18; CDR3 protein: ASSPDGGHGAF
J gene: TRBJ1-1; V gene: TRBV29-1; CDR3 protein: SVERGGAEAF
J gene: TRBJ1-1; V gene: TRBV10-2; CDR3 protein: ASSGSSTVNTEAF
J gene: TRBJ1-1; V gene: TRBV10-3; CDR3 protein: AISESTGREAF
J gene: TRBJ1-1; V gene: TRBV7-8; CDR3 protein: ASSLGTLNTEAF
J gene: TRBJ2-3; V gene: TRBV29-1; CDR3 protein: SVTQAGGHGDTQY
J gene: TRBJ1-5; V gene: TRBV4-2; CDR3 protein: ASSQVPEGNQPQH
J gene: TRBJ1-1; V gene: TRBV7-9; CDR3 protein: ASSLSPTEAF
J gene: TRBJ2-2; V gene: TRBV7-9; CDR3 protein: ASSLITGELF
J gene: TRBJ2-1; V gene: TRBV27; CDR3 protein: ASSFTGKRGNEQF
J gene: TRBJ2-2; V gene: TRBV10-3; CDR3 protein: AIRAGDTGELF
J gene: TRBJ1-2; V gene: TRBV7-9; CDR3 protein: ASSLGAGNYGYT
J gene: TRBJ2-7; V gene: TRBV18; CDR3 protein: ASSRSGQIYEQY
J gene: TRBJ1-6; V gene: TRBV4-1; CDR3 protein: ASSQEVAGNSPLH
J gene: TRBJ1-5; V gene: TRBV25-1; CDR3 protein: ASSGGGERQPQH
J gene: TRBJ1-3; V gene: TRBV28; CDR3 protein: ASSPSGFDSGNTIY
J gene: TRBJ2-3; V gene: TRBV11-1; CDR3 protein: ASSLVGVPTDTQY
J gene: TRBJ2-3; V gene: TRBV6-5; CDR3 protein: ASSYRLARSDTQY
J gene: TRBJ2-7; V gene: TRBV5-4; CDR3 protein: ASSPGTSGRSYEQY
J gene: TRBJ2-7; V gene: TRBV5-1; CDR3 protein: ASSVDRPYEQY
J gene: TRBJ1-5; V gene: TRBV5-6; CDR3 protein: ASSLGGSHQPQH
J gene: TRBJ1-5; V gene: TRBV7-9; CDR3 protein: ASSFSEPVNQPQH
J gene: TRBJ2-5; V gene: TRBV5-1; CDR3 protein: ASSWRDPKETQY
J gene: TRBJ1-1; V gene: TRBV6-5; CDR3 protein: ASSPAGWNTEAF
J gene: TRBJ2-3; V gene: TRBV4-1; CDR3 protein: ASRQGLADTDTQY